The rows below give T cell receptor beta chains drawn from one sample of a study of blood T cell repertoires in COVID-19. Method: immunoSEQ multiplex PCR; TCRdb's copy keeps in-frame clones and lacks some. The sample yields around 160,000 clones, around 85% seen once. Sequenced sample: peripheral blood. The receptors derive from a man aged 55 to 70 with acute or convalescent COVID-19. The CDR3 runs from the conserved cysteine through the conserved F or W. The D gene is left open where the match is weak. Rows may omit the clone size; those that give it use once, few, many or a size class.

clone_size,j_call,cdr3_length,v_call,d_call,cdr3_nt,cdr3_aa
.,TRBJ1-3,13,TRBV19,.,TGTGCCAGTACTTGGAGCTCTGGAAACACCATATATTTT,CASTWSSGNTIYF
medium-sized,TRBJ2-7,19,TRBV28,TRBD1,TGTGCCAGCAGTACACATTTAATGGGGGGGACAGGGTCCTCCTACGAGCAGTACTTC,CASSTHLMGGTGSSYEQYF
many,TRBJ1-2,13,TRBV2,TRBD1,TGTGCCAGCAGGGCTGGACAGGGGTATGGCTACACCTTC,CASRAGQGYGYTF
once,TRBJ1-5,11,TRBV6-8,.,TGTGCCAGCAGTTCCCCCCGGCCCCAGCATTTT,CASSSPRPQHF
.,TRBJ1-3,17,TRBV25-1,.,TGTGCCAGCAGTGAAAGTGGCAGGAGGGGTTCTGGAAACACCATATATTTT,CASSESGRRGSGNTIYF
.,TRBJ1-1,14,TRBV29-1,.,TGCAGCGTTGAATCAAGGGAGGTTGGCACTGAAGCTTTCTTT,CSVESREVGTEAFF
.,TRBJ2-5,14,TRBV10-2,TRBD2,TGCGCCAGCAGTGAATGGGAGGGCTTCGAGACCCAGTACTTC,CASSEWEGFETQYF
.,TRBJ1-1,14,TRBV5-1,TRBD1,TGCGCCAGCAGCCCGGGGACAGTCGGCACTGAAGCTTTCTTT,CASSPGTVGTEAFF
few,TRBJ1-2,15,TRBV25-1,TRBD1,TGTGCCAGCAGTTCTCGGACAGGGCGTGCCTATGGCTACACCTTC,CASSSRTGRAYGYTF
.,TRBJ2-7,14,TRBV18,TRBD1,TGTGCCAGCTCACGCGGACAGGGTGAGGGAGAGCAGTACTTC,CASSRGQGEGEQYF
.,TRBJ1-5,13,TRBV6-5,.,TGTGCCAGCAGTCCTTATAGCAATCAGCCCCAGCATTTT,CASSPYSNQPQHF
.,TRBJ2-6,15,TRBV5-5,.,TGTGCCAGCAGCCTACTGAGCTCTGGGGCCAACGTCCTGACTTTC,CASSLLSSGANVLTF
few,TRBJ1-1,16,TRBV5-1,.,TGCGCCAGCAGTCGCAGCGGGAGTGGGGCTAACACTGAAGCTTTCTTT,CASSRSGSGANTEAFF
few,TRBJ2-1,11,TRBV2,.,TGTGCCAGCAGTGAAGGAGCGACGGGGTTCTTC,CASSEGATGFF
.,TRBJ1-5,16,TRBV2,TRBD1,TGTGCCAGCAGGGCTCACAGGGGGCCGGGGAATCAGCCCCAGCATTTT,CASRAHRGPGNQPQHF
.,TRBJ2-7,14,TRBV5-1,.,TGCGCCAGCAGCTTGGTCCCGGGAGCCAACGAGCAGTACTTC,CASSLVPGANEQYF
.,TRBJ1-1,16,TRBV3-1/TRBV3-2,TRBD1,TGTGCCAGCAGCCTGGGGCCGGGACAGCCGAACACTGAAGCTTTCTTT,CASSLGPGQPNTEAFF
.,TRBJ1-6,17,TRBV5-1,.,TGCGCCAGCAGCTTGGTATGGCTAAAAGGGGATAATTCACCCCTCCACTTT,CASSLVWLKGDNSPLHF
.,TRBJ1-2,13,TRBV28,TRBD1,TGTGCCAGCAGTTACTCAGGGGGCGGGGGCTACACCTTC,CASSYSGGGGYTF
.,TRBJ1-3,14,TRBV5-5,.,TGTGCCAGCAGCCGGGAGGGGAATGGGGACACCATATATTTT,CASSREGNGDTIYF